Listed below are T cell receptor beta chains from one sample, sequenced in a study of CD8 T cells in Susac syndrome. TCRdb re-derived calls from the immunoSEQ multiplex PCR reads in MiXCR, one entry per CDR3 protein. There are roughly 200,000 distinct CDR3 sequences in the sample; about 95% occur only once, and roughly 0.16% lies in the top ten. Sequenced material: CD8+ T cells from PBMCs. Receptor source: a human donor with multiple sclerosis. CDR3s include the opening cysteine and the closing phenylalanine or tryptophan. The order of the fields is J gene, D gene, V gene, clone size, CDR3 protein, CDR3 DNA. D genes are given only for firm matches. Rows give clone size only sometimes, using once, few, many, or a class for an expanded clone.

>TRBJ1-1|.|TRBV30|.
CAWSPDGFLTEAFF
TGTGCCTGGAGCCCCGACGGATTCCTCACTGAAGCTTTCTTT
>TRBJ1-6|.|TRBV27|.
CASSLGNSPLHF
TGTGCCAGCAGTTTAGGGAACTCACCCCTCCACTTT
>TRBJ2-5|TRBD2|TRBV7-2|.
CASSSRLAGAGETQYF
TGTGCCAGCAGCTCTCGACTAGCGGGAGCAGGCGAGACCCAGTACTTC
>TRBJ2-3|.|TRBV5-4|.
CASSLDLGTDTQYF
TGTGCCAGCAGCTTGGATTTGGGCACAGATACGCAGTATTTT
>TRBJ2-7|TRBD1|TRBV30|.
CAWSDTGGSVEQYF
TGTGCCTGGAGTGACACAGGGGGGTCCGTCGAGCAGTACTTC
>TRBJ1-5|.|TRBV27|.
CASSALGGINQPQHF
TGTGCCAGCAGCGCCCTGGGGGGGATTAATCAGCCCCAGCATTTT
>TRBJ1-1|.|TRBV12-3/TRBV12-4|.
CASSLGQVTEAFF
TGTGCCAGCAGTTTAGGGCAGGTCACTGAAGCTTTCTTT
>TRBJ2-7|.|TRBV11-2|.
CASEIFAGLTSYEQYF
TGTGCCAGCGAAATCTTTGCGGGCCTAACTTCCTACGAGCAGTACTTC
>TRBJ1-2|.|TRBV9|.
CASSVGAGNGGYTF
TGTGCCAGCAGCGTAGGAGCAGGGAATGGTGGCTACACCTTC
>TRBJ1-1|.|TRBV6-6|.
CASRSPYTEAFF
TGTGCCAGCAGGTCCCCTTACACTGAAGCTTTCTTT
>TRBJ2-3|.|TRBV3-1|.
CASSHGSGYTDTQYF
TGTGCCAGCAGCCACGGCAGCGGATACACAGATACGCAGTATTTT
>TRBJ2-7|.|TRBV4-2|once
CASSQDWILPYEQYF
TGTGCCAGCAGCCAAGATTGGATCTTACCCTACGAGCAGTACTTC
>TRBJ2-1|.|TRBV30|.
CAWNGGIVGNEQFF
TGTGCCTGGAACGGCGGGATTGTCGGTAATGAGCAGTTCTTC
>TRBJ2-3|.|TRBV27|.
CASSPHDGFSTDTQYF
TGTGCCAGCAGTCCCCATGACGGTTTTAGCACAGATACGCAGTATTTT
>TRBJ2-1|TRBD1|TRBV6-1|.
CASSPNRGNEQFF
TGTGCCAGCAGTCCTAACAGGGGGAATGAGCAGTTCTTC
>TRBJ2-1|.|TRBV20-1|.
CSANGGPPEQFF
TGCAGTGCTAACGGGGGCCCCCCAGAGCAGTTCTTC